What follows describes a single TCR beta chain. The V end was cut by 3 bases, the J end by 0 bases, with 14 bases between. The CDR3 runs to 17 residues. CDR1 MNHEY and CDR2 SMNVEV come from the germline V gene (reference sequence). Produced via immunoSEQ multiplex PCR; TCRdb's table is partial and in-frame only. The repertoire has roughly 200,000 clones, roughly 83% of them found once; the top ten carry approximately 30%. This sample stems from a study of blood T cell repertoires in COVID-19. The sequence was collected from a man aged 40-50 years with acute or convalescent COVID-19. Sequenced: peripheral blood. The chain links TRBV27 to TRBJ1-4; D not certain. CDR3 amino acids: CASSFFKAVATNEKLFF. The CDR3 DNA reads as TGTGCCAGCAGTTTCTTCAAAGCGGTTGCAACTAATGAAAAACTGTTTTTT.